This TCR beta chain emerged from a study of blood T cells in healthy people across ages. As for the study in general: For every two T cells, template switching captured about one barcoded beta molecule.

Germline CDR1 SGHRS, CDR2 YFSETQ. The CDR3 contains 14 residues. Trimming took 4 bases from V and 4 from J; bases not matched to a gene: 2. At least ten counts were recorded for this clonotype. Sample-barcoded 5' priming and a J-beta primer mix drove a second PCR of about 6 to 11 cycles. TCRdb re-analysed the 5' RACE reads in MiXCR, keeping a single row per CDR3 protein. The repertoire holds a few hundred thousand distinct CDR3 sequences, with about half as singletons. The TCR sequence derives from a man in his 60s in good health. This chain connects TRBV5-1 to TRBJ2-3; TRBD2 matches 11 bases. The sequenced sample consisted of blood. The chain's CDR3 is CASSRTSGSDTQYF. CDR3 bases: TGCGCCAGCAGCCGGACTAGCGGGTCAGATACGCAGTATTTT.